This T cell receptor (beta chain) originates from a study of blood T cell repertoires in COVID-19. This CDR3 is built from 15 residues. CDR1 is MRHNA and CDR2 is SNTAGT in the germline V gene. V shed 3 bases and J 12 bases; nucleotides not matched to a gene: 12. Profiled with immunoSEQ multiplex PCR; TCRdb holds only in-frame clones, not every one. Among approximately 160,000 clones listed, approximately 79% were seen once. The receptor comes from a man in his fifties or sixties who had recovered from COVID-19. The specimen was PBMCs or T cells enriched from blood (not recorded which). The V gene is TRBV6-4, the J gene TRBJ2-1; 9 nucleotides align to TRBD2. CDR3 sequence (DNA): TGTGCCAGCAGTGATGAGGTAGCGGGGGTCGGAAGGCAGTTCTTC. Protein product: CASSDEVAGVGRQFF.